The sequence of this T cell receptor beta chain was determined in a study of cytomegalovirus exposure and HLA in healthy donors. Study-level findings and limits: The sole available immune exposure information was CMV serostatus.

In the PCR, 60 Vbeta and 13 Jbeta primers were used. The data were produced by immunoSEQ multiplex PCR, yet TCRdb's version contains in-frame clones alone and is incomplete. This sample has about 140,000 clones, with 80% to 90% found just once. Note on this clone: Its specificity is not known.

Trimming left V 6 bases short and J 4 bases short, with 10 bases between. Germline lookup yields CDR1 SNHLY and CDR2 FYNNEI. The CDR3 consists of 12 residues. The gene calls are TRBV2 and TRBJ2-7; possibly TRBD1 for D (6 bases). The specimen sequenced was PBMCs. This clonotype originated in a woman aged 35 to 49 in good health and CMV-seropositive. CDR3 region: CASRPDSYEQYF. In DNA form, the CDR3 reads TGTGCCAGCAGGCCGGACAGTTACGAGCAGTACTTC.